The T cell receptor beta chain described here comes from a study of blood T cell repertoires in COVID-19. Study overall: PBMCs, B-cell-depleted T cells, or T cells provided the cDNA or gDNA that made up the material.

In the original workflow: Cell counts per sample came from amplifying reference gene primers. Sequencing was performed with immunoSEQ multiplex PCR; in TCRdb, only in-frame clones are kept and a portion is missing. V, J and clone size derive from that table, while D and trimming were established from the DNA sequence. This sample has 45,000 or so clones; roughly four fifths occur once, and the top ten carry under 45%. V shed 3 bases and J shed 4 bases, with 9 bases lying between them. The CDR3 loop spans 13 amino acids. This sequence joins TRBV12-3 or TRBV12-4 and TRBJ1-2; a weak D match, TRBD1 (5 bases). The origin of this receptor is a human donor in a cohort sampled during active COVID-19. Sequencing was performed on peripheral blood. Here the CDR3 reads CASSLGQVYGYTF. The CDR3 nucleotides are TGTGCCAGCAGTTTGGGGCAGGTCTATGGCTACACCTTC.